This T cell receptor (beta chain) was profiled in a study of T cell clonotyping in hematopoietic cell transplantation. Whole-study context: Recipient samples before transplant were obtained post-cytoreduction. Overall study results and limits: Pathologically expanded recipient clonotypes increased progressively from day 30 to day 180 as diversity fell. Broader posttransplant TCR repertoire diversity was predicted by graft donor and pretransplant recipient Inverse Simpson Index values.

The protocol was immunoSEQ multiplex PCR, while the TCRdb copy is restricted to in-frame clones and leaves out a portion. The sample holds around 21,000 clones, roughly 77% seen once. CDR3 length: 16 residues. Losses at the gene ends were 4 bases for V and 0 bases for J; bases not matched to a gene: 8. Germline V gene sequence: CDR1 SGHTS, CDR2 YDEGEE. The time point denotes: recipient sample about 28 days before transplant, after cytoreduction. Recipients were bled about 28 days pretransplant and at posttransplant days 30, 100, 180. As for this clone: The antigen is unknown.

The V and J genes are TRBV5-8 and TRBJ1-2, with TRBD1 matching over 8 bases. The sequenced sample was peripheral blood mononuclear cells, obtained before stem cell transplant. This TCR was recovered from a man aged 60 to 69 with acute myeloid leukemia. Some clones in this sample may be carry-over from other donors' samples. CDR3 nucleotides: TGTGCCAGCAGCCTGAACAGGGGGACAGCTAACTATGGCTACACCTTC. This encodes CASSLNRGTANYGYTF.